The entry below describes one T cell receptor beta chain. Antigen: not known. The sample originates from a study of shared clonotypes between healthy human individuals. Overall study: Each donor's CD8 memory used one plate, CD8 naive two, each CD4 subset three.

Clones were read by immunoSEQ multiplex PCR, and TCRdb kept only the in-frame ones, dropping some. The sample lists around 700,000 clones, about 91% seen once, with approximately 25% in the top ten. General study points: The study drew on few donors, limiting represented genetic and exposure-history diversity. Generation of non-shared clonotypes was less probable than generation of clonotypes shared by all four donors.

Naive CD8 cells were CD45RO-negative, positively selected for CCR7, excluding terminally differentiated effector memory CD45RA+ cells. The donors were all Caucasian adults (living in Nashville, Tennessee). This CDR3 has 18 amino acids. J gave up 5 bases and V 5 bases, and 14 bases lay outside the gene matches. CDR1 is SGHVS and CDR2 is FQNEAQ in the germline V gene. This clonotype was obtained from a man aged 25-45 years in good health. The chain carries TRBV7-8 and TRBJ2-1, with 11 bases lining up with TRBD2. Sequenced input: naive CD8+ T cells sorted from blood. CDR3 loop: CASSKQLAGDRRDNEQFF. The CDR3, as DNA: TGTGCCAGCAGCAAGCAACTAGCGGGAGACCGGCGGGACAATGAGCAGTTCTTC. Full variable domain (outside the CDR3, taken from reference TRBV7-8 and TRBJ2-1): GAGVSQSPRYKVAKRGQDVALRCDPISGHVSLFWYQQALGQGPEFLTYFQNEAQLDKSGLPSDRFFAERPEGSVSTLKIQRTQQEDSAVYLCASSKQLAGDRRDNEQFFGPGTRLTVL.